This passage covers 29 T cell receptor beta chains from one sample sequenced in a study of blood T cell repertoires in COVID-19. The method was immunoSEQ multiplex PCR; TCRdb's version includes in-frame clones alone and lacks a portion of them. Counted here are roughly 110,000 clones, around 84% occurring once; the ten biggest clones make up roughly 8.1%. Sequencing used peripheral blood. These receptors were obtained from a woman in her forties with acute or convalescent COVID-19.

This rearrangement joins TRBV19 to TRBJ1-1; D gene uncertain. The germline CDR1 and CDR2 sequences are LNHDA and SQIVND (reference sequence). The V and J ends lost 4 bases and 1 base respectively, with 13 bases between them. The CDR3 loop spans 15 amino acids. The CDR3 coding sequence is TGTGCCAGTAGTACCTTGTTACTTGGGAACACTGAAGCTTTCTTT. Protein product: CASSTLLLGNTEAFF.

This chain uses TRBV30 with TRBJ1-4; 7 bases match TRBD1. The CDR3 length is 13 residues. V lost 7 bases to trimming and J lost 8 bases; unmatched junction nucleotides: 10. Germline V gene lookup returns CDR1 GTSNPN and CDR2 SVGIG (reference sequence). The CDR3 DNA reads as TGTGCCTACCACAGGGGAAGGGAAGAAAAACTGTTTTTT. This sequence encodes CAYHRGREEKLFF.

V is TRBV4-1 and J is TRBJ1-2, with 8 bases aligning to TRBD1. Germline lookup yields CDR1 MGHRA and CDR2 YSYEKL. With 4 bases clipped from V and 4 bases from J, the junction kept 5 bases outside the gene matches. The CDR3 is made up of 14 amino acids. The CDR3 region is CASSPDRAIYGYTF. In DNA, the CDR3 is TGCGCCAGCAGCCCGGACAGGGCGATCTATGGCTACACCTTC.

The J gene is TRBJ1-1, the V gene TRBV6-1; a possible D gene is TRBD1 (5 bases). Germline values: CDR1 MNHNS, CDR2 SASEGT. This CDR3 spans 14 amino acids. Trimming took 2 bases from V and 1 from J, leaving 8 bases between them. CDR3 protein: CASSENTGNTEAFF. DNA for the CDR3: TGTGCCAGCAGTGAAAATACAGGGAACACTGAAGCTTTCTTT.

The chain has TRBV15 and TRBJ1-6; D gene unclear. This CDR3 is 15 amino acids long. V lost 0 bases to trimming and J lost 9 bases, with 12 bases between them. Germline CDR1 LNHNV, CDR2 YYDKDF (reference sequence). CDR3 bases: TGTGCCACCAGCAGAGAGGGAGATGGCGGTTCACCCCTCCACTTT. It translates to CATSREGDGGSPLHF.

This rearrangement joins TRBV7-2 to TRBJ1-5, with D possibly being TRBD1 (5 bases). CDR3 length: 14 amino acids. CDR1 and CDR2 from the germline V gene are SGHTA and FQGNSA. V lost 1 base and J lost 7, with 11 bases in between. CDR3 protein: CASSLVPGPQPQHF. CDR3 sequence (DNA): TGTGCCAGCAGCTTAGTCCCAGGGCCGCAGCCCCAGCATTTT.

Here the CDR3 reads CASSPTGPTEAFF. In DNA form, the CDR3 reads TGTGCCAGCAGCCCGACAGGGCCCACTGAAGCTTTCTTT. This sequence joins TRBV3-1 (or the pseudogene TRBV3-2) and TRBJ1-1; 7 nucleotides align to TRBD1. CDR1 LGHDT and CDR2 YNNKEL come from the germline V gene (reference sequence). The junction had 3 bases not matched to a gene; V was cut back by 4 bases and J by 4 bases. The CDR3 has 13 amino acids.

This chain joins TRBV4-1 and TRBJ2-5, with TRBD2 matching over 12 bases. In germline, CDR1 is MGHRA, CDR2 YSYEKL. V shed 4 bases, J shed 2 bases, and the junction held 8 bases outside the gene matches. The CDR3 covers 17 residues. The CDR3 DNA follows: TGCGCCAGCAGCCGTCGACTAGCGGGGGACCTTCAAGAGACCCAGTACTTC. Residues: CASSRRLAGDLQETQYF.

The V gene is TRBV6-5, the J gene TRBJ1-6; possibly TRBD1 for D (6 bases). Germline CDR1 MNHEY, CDR2 SVGAGI. The CDR3 extends over 13 amino acids. V gave up 6 bases and J gave up 11 bases, with 14 bases separating them. The CDR3 DNA sequence: TGTGCCAGCAGGATAGGGGGGGCTCCACCCCTCCACTTT. This gives the protein CASRIGGAPPLHF.

The chain links TRBV27 to TRBJ2-1; 7 bases are a match to TRBD1. CDR1 and CDR2 from the germline V gene are MNHEY and SMNVEV (reference sequence). Losses at the gene ends were 6 bases for V and 5 bases for J; bases not matched to a gene: 10. This CDR3 is built from 15 residues. The CDR3 DNA is TGTGCCAGCAGAACAGGGGAGTCTTGGGACAATGAGCAGTTCTTC. Protein sequence: CASRTGESWDNEQFF.

V gene TRBV19 combines with J gene TRBJ2-5; D may be TRBD2 (6 bases). Trimming took 5 bases from V and 7 from J, leaving 17 bases between them. The CDR3 consists of 14 residues. Germline values: CDR1 LNHDA, CDR2 SQIVND (reference sequence). The CDR3 loop is CASSASSSAGTQYF. In DNA, the CDR3 is TGTGCCAGTAGTGCCTCCTCTAGCGCTGGGACCCAGTACTTC.

This chain connects TRBV24-1 to TRBJ2-1; 8 bases line up with TRBD2. Germline lookup yields CDR1 KGHDR and CDR2 SFDVKD. Trimming cost V 5 bases and J 2 bases; bases outside gene matches: 7. The CDR3 is 16 residues long. The CDR3 nucleotides read TGTGCCACCAGTGGAGGCAAGCGGGGGACCTACAATGAGCAGTTCTTC. Encoded protein: CATSGGKRGTYNEQFF.

The chain employs TRBV6-1 and TRBJ1-3; D possibly corresponds to TRBD1 (6 bases). Trimming cost V 4 bases and J 0 bases, with 16 bases left between them. This CDR3 contains 17 residues. Germline lookup yields CDR1 MNHNS and CDR2 SASEGT. DNA for the CDR3: TGTGCCAGCAGTGGGACAGTTACCCTACGCTCTGGAAACACCATATATTTT. It codes for CASSGTVTLRSGNTIYF.

The rearrangement joins TRBV7-9 to TRBJ2-1; D remains unclear. Trimming removed 3 bases from V and 3 bases from J, with 3 bases in between. The CDR3 covers 12 residues. Germline V gene sequence: CDR1 SEHNR, CDR2 FQNEAQ (reference sequence). In nucleotides, the CDR3 is TGTGCCAGCAGCTTTATCTACAATGAGCAGTTCTTC. Translated, it gives CASSFIYNEQFF.

The chain employs TRBV7-9 and TRBJ2-2; tentative D call: TRBD1 (6 bases). CDR3 size: 16 residues. Germline-derived CDR1 and CDR2 are SEHNR and FQNEAQ (reference sequence). V was cut by 5 bases and J by 0 bases, with 13 bases left in between. CDR3 coding DNA: TGTGCCAGCAGCCCCTCGGACAGAGCGAACACCGGGGAGCTGTTTTTT. Amino acid sequence: CASSPSDRANTGELFF.

This sequence joins TRBV30 and TRBJ1-6; D is uncertain. V dropped 0 bases and J dropped 5 bases, with 8 bases sitting between them. The CDR3 consists of 14 residues. The V gene's germline CDR1 is GTSNPN and CDR2 SVGIG (reference sequence). CDR3 sequence reads: CAWSVGGDNSPLHF. CDR3 coding DNA: TGTGCCTGGAGTGTGGGAGGAGATAATTCACCCCTCCACTTT.

The chain uses TRBV5-4 and TRBJ2-1, with a tentative D call TRBD1 (6 bases). Trimming took off 5 bases at V and 7 bases at J, with 22 bases between the two ends. This CDR3 has 16 residues. Germline V gene sequence: CDR1 SGHNT, CDR2 YYREEE (reference sequence). CDR3 residues: CASRQLQGSRRNEQFF. The CDR3 bases are TGTGCCAGCAGGCAACTACAGGGCTCGCGCAGGAATGAGCAGTTCTTC.

The CDR3 protein is CASSFNQETQYF. The DNA for the CDR3 is TGTGCCAGCAGCTTTAACCAAGAGACCCAGTACTTC. The chain has TRBV11-2 and TRBJ2-5; D uncertain. Germline V gene data show CDR1 as SGHAT and CDR2 as FQNNGV. The V and J ends lost 3 bases and 0 bases respectively, with 2 bases between them. The CDR3 is made up of 12 amino acids. The variable domain in full, completed from reference TRBV11-2 and TRBJ2-5, reads EAGVAQSPRYKIIEKRQSVAFWCNPISGHATLYWYQQILGQGPKLLIQFQNNGVVDDSQLPKDRFSAERLKGVDSTLKIQPAKLEDSAVYLCASSFNQETQYFGPGTRLLVL.

This clone appeared a single time. CDR3: CASSEGDNTGELFF. In DNA form, the CDR3 reads TGTGCCAGCAGCGAGGGAGACAACACCGGGGAGCTGTTTTTT. The chain uses TRBV11-3 and TRBJ2-2, with D perhaps TRBD2 (5 bases). This CDR3 has 14 residues. V lost 5 bases, J lost 2 bases, and 9 bases lay in between. Per germline, CDR1 SGHNT and CDR2 YENEEA.

The chain links TRBV6-5 to TRBJ1-1, with D perhaps TRBD1 (5 bases). Germline lookup yields CDR1 MNHEY and CDR2 SVGAGI. The V end lost 6 bases, the J end lost 1 base, and 6 bases lay between the germline ends. The CDR3 consists of 12 residues. Written as DNA, the CDR3 is TGTGCCAGCAGGACAGCGAACACTGAAGCTTTCTTT. It yields the protein CASRTANTEAFF.

The chain couples TRBV5-6 to TRBJ2-3, with D possibly being TRBD1 (5 bases). Germline CDR1 and CDR2: SGHDT and YYEEEE. Deletions cut 0 bases from V and 2 bases from J, with 13 bases between. This CDR3 spans 16 amino acids. CDR3 DNA sequence: TGTGCCAGCAGCTTGGGTGGTGACAGAATCACAGATACGCAGTATTTT. Protein: CASSLGGDRITDTQYF.

V and J are TRBV27 and TRBJ2-1; 9 bases fit TRBD2. Trimming removed 1 base from V and 9 bases from J; junction bases left unmatched: 10. The CDR3 is made up of 16 amino acids. Germline V gene data show CDR1 as MNHEY and CDR2 as SMNVEV (reference sequence). This CDR3 reads CASSLFGGGAKGEQFF. CDR3 DNA: TGTGCCAGCAGTTTATTTGGCGGGGGGGCTAAGGGTGAGCAGTTCTTC.

The gene calls are TRBV7-2 and TRBJ2-4; perhaps TRBD1 as D (6 bases). The CDR3 is 14 residues long. Germline CDR1 reads SGHTA; CDR2 reads FQGNSA. V was trimmed by 4 bases and J by 8 bases, leaving 15 bases between them. CDR3 coding DNA: TGTGCCAGCAGCTCAGGACAGCAACCCGACATTCAGTACTTC. It codes for CASSSGQQPDIQYF.

V gene TRBV19 combines with J gene TRBJ1-1; no reliable D call. Per the germline V gene, CDR1 is LNHDA and CDR2 is SQIVND (reference sequence). V lost 10 bases and J 0 bases, leaving 12 bases between the germline ends. The CDR3 consists of 13 residues. CDR3 residues: CATASTMNTEAFF. Written as DNA, the CDR3 is TGTGCCACCGCCTCCACTATGAACACTGAAGCTTTCTTT.

The chain links TRBV19 to TRBJ1-5, with 9 bases fitting TRBD1. CDR3 length: 13 residues. V was pared by 8 bases and J by 3 bases, with 2 bases of the junction left unmatched. Looked up from germline, CDR1 is LNHDA and CDR2 is SQIVND (reference sequence). This CDR3 reads CASRTGDNQPQHF. CDR3 sequence (DNA): TGTGCCAGTCGGACAGGGGACAATCAGCCCCAGCATTTT.

A single count supports this clone. The chain has TRBV6-5 and TRBJ1-3, with D tentatively TRBD1 (6 bases). The CDR3 extends over 14 amino acids. The ends were cut back, 7 bases at V and 0 bases at J, with 10 bases in the middle. Germline values: CDR1 MNHEY, CDR2 SVGAGI. The CDR3 nucleotides read TGTGCCAGCATAAAGGGGGACTCTGGAAACACCATATATTTT. Amino acids: CASIKGDSGNTIYF.

The genes are TRBV5-6 and TRBJ1-2; 8 bases align to TRBD1. After removal of 1 base from V and 10 bases from J, the junction contained 9 bases not matched to a gene. The CDR3 runs to 14 residues. Germline V gene data show CDR1 as SGHDT and CDR2 as YYEEEE. The CDR3 here is CASSLLQGGTTYTF. CDR3 sequence (DNA): TGTGCCAGCAGCTTGTTACAGGGGGGGACGACCTACACCTTC. Drawing the rest from reference TRBV5-6 and TRBJ1-2, the complete variable domain is DAGVTQSPTHLIKTRGQQVTLRCSPKSGHDTVSWYQQALGQGPQFIFQYYEEEERQRGNFPDRFSGHQFPNYSSELNVNALLLGDSALYLCASSLLQGGTTYTFGSGTRLTVV.

This clone appeared a few times. This chain uses TRBV27 with TRBJ1-6; TRBD1 aligns across 7 bases. Germline CDR1 is MNHEY and CDR2 is SMNVEV (reference sequence). The CDR3 extends over 15 amino acids. J was trimmed by 7 bases and V by 6 bases; bases with no gene match: 9. The CDR3 DNA sequence: TGTGCCAGCAGGGGGCGACAGGGCGAGAATTCACCCCTCCACTTT. It yields the protein CASRGRQGENSPLHF.

The rearrangement joins TRBV6-2 or TRBV6-3 to TRBJ2-7; TRBD1 matches at 9 bases. This CDR3 contains 17 residues. Trimming took 6 bases from V and 4 from J; bases not matched to a gene: 16. Germline CDR1 and CDR2: MNHEY and SVGEGT. The CDR3 nucleotides read TGTGCCAGCAGCCCTTCCCTTCGGACAGGGGAAAGGTACGAGCAGTACTTC. It is translated as CASSPSLRTGERYEQYF.